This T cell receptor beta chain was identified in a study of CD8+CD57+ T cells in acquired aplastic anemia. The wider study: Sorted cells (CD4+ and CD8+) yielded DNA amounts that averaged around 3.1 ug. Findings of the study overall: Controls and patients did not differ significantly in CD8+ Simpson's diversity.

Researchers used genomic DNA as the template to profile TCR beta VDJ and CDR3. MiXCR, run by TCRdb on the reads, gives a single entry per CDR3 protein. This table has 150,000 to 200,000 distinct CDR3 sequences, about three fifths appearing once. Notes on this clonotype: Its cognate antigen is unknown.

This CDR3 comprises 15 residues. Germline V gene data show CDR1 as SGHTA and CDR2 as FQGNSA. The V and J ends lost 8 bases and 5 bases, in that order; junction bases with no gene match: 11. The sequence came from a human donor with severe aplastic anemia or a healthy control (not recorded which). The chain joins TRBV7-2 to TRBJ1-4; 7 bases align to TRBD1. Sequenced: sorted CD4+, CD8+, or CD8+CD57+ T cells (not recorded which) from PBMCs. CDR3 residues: CASVYSGQKNEKLFF. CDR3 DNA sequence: TGTGCCAGCGTATACTCGGGACAGAAAAATGAAAAACTGTTTTTT.